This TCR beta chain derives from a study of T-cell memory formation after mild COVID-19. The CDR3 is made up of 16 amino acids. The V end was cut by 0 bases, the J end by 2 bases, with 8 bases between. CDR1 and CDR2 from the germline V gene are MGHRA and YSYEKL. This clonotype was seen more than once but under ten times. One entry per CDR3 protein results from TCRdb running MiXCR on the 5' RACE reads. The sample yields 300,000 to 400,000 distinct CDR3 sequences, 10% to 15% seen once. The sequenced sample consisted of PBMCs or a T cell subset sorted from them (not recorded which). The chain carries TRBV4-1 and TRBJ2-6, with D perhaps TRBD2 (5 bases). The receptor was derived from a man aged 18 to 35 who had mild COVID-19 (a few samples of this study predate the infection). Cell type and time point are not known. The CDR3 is CASSQDPGTGANVLTF. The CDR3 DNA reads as TGCGCCAGCAGCCAAGATCCGGGAACTGGGGCCAACGTCCTGACTTTC.